Sequencing of this TCR beta chain was carried out in a study of blood T cell repertoires in COVID-19. Authors' methods: Reference gene primer amplification gave estimated nucleated cell counts. TCRdb keeps only in-frame clones here, not all; method: immunoSEQ multiplex PCR. From that table come the V and J calls and clone size; the DNA was used to work out D and trimming. This sample has more than 150,000 clones; more than 70% occur once, and the top ten carry approximately 2.9%. Losses at the gene ends were 5 bases for V and 2 bases for J; bases not matched to a gene: 3. CDR1 SQVTM and CDR2 ANQGSEA come from the germline V gene. The CDR3 covers 15 residues.

Specimen: peripheral blood. The source is a woman older than 75 with active or convalescent COVID-19. The chain couples TRBV29-1 to TRBJ2-6; 10 positions match TRBD1. The CDR3 DNA follows: TGCAGCGTTAGACAGGGGGCAACTGGGGCCAACGTCCTGACTTTC. Its protein product is CSVRQGATGANVLTF.